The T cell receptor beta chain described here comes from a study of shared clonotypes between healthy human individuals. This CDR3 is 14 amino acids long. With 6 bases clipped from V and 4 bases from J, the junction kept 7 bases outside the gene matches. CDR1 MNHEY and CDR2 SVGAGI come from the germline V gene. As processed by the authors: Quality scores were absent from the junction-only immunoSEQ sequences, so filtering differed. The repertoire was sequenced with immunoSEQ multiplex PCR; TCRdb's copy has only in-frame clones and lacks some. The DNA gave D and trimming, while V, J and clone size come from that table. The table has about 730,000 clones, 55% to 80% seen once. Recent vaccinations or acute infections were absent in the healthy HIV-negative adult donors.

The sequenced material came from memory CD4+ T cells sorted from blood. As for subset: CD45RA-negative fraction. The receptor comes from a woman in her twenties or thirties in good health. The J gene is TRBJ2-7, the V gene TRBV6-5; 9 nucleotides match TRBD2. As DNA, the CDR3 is TGTGCCAGCAGGCCGGGACTAGCTTTTTACGAGCAGTACTTC. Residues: CASRPGLAFYEQYF.